These T cell receptor beta chains were read from a single sample in a study of blood T cell repertoires in COVID-19. The table came from immunoSEQ multiplex PCR; TCRdb's copy has only in-frame clones and leaves some out. Of around 150,000 clones in the sample, around nine tenths were seen once. The sample consisted of peripheral blood. These receptors all come from a woman aged 70-85 years with COVID-19, enrolled during active disease. CDR3s include the opening cysteine and the closing phenylalanine or tryptophan. Fields, in order: D gene, V gene, clone size, J gene, CDR3 DNA, CDR3 protein. The D gene is left open where the match is weak. Only part of the rows carry a size: once, few, many, or a class if the clone is expanded.

>-|TRBV28|-|TRBJ1-6
TGTGCCAGCAGTTTAACGGACAGCCTTTATAATTCACCCCTCCACTTT
CASSLTDSLYNSPLHF
>TRBD1|TRBV3-1/TRBV3-2|-|TRBJ1-4
TGTGCCAGCAGCCCGAGGGGCAGGGGGGCAACTAATGAAAAACTGTTTTTT
CASSPRGRGATNEKLFF
>TRBD1|TRBV7-9|-|TRBJ1-6
TGTGCCAGCAGCTTAGGAGGACAGGGGGTTTCACCCCTCCACTTT
CASSLGGQGVSPLHF
>-|TRBV15|-|TRBJ2-6
TGTGCCACCAGCAGACCGGGATCGCGGGCCAACGTCCTGACTTTC
CATSRPGSRANVLTF
>TRBD2|TRBV18|once|TRBJ2-1
TGTGCCAGCTCACCACAAGGACTAGCGGTAGAGGAGCAGTTCTTC
CASSPQGLAVEEQFF
>-|TRBV9|-|TRBJ1-6
TGTGCCAGCAGCGTAAGCGGGCGGCCTACCTATAATTCACCCCTCCACTTT
CASSVSGRPTYNSPLHF
>-|TRBV5-6|-|TRBJ1-2
TGTGCCAGCAGCTTGTTTGTCGGCGTCAGGGGAGGGCGATATGGCTACACCTTC
CASSLFVGVRGGRYGYTF
>-|TRBV6-5|-|TRBJ2-5
TGTGCCAGCAGTCCAACATGGGGCGTGGAGACCCAGTACTTC
CASSPTWGVETQYF
>TRBD1|TRBV6-1|-|TRBJ1-2
TGTGCCAGCAGTGGAAGGCCGGGACAGGGACTCTATGGCTACACCTTC
CASSGRPGQGLYGYTF
>-|TRBV3-1/TRBV3-2|-|TRBJ1-6
TGTGCCAGCAGCCAAGATGGGCAGGGATATTCACCCCTCCACTTT
CASSQDGQGYSPLHF
>TRBD2|TRBV9|-|TRBJ2-3
TGTGCCAGCAGCGACTTCCTGGGGCTAGCGGGGATAGATACGCAGTATTTT
CASSDFLGLAGIDTQYF
>-|TRBV12-3/TRBV12-4|-|TRBJ1-2
TGTGCCAGCAGTTTAGGGACAGATCGTGGCTACACCTTC
CASSLGTDRGYTF
>TRBD1|TRBV18|-|TRBJ1-2
TGTGCCAGCTCACCAGACAGGGAGAATGGCTACACCTTC
CASSPDRENGYTF
>-|TRBV7-3|-|TRBJ1-3
TGTGCCAGCAGCCCTACTTTCGGCTCTGGAAACACCATATATTTT
CASSPTFGSGNTIYF
>TRBD1|TRBV28|-|TRBJ1-2
TGTGCCAGCACCCAAGGGGGCCCTGACTATGGCTACACCTTC
CASTQGGPDYGYTF
>-|TRBV2|once|TRBJ2-1
TGTGCCAGCAGTGAAATGCGGGGGCGTGAGCAGTTCTTC
CASSEMRGREQFF
>TRBD1|TRBV11-2|-|TRBJ1-4
TGTGCCAGCAGCTTAGCCCTAAACACAGGGGGAAAACTGTTTTTT
CASSLALNTGGKLFF
>TRBD1|TRBV9|-|TRBJ1-1
TGTGCCAGCAGCCCCGGGACAGGGGGCGCGGGCACTGAAGCTTTCTTT
CASSPGTGGAGTEAFF
>-|TRBV2|few|TRBJ2-1
TGTGCCGGAGCCACCGGTATACTCAATGAGCAGTTCTTC
CAGATGILNEQFF
>-|TRBV7-8|-|TRBJ1-1
TGTGCCAGCAGCTTCGGACTGATGAACACTGAAGCTTTCTTT
CASSFGLMNTEAFF
>TRBD1|TRBV5-1|few|TRBJ1-1
TGCGCCAGCAGCTTGGGTGTAGGGACAGGGCGGGGCACTGAAGCTTTCTTT
CASSLGVGTGRGTEAFF
>TRBD1|TRBV11-2|-|TRBJ2-7
TGTGCCAGCAGCTTTTTTCTGGGACAGACCTACGAGCAGTACTTC
CASSFFLGQTYEQYF
>-|TRBV3-1/TRBV3-2|-|TRBJ2-7
TGTGCCAGCAGCCAAGACAGATTTTCCTACGAGCAGTACTTC
CASSQDRFSYEQYF
>TRBD1|TRBV10-2|-|TRBJ2-7
TGCGCCAGCAGTGAGCGACAGGGCTCCTACGAGCAGTACTTC
CASSERQGSYEQYF
>-|TRBV19|-|TRBJ1-1
TGTGCCAGTAGTACGGACAGAAGGGGACCGAACACTGAAGCTTTCTTT
CASSTDRRGPNTEAFF
>-|TRBV7-2|-|TRBJ1-2
TGTGCCAGCACCAAGGGAGTGAACTATGGCTACACCTTC
CASTKGVNYGYTF
>TRBD1|TRBV2|once|TRBJ1-4
TGTGCCAGCAGGAAAGACAGGGCGGAGGAAAAACTGTTTTTT
CASRKDRAEEKLFF
>TRBD1|TRBV3-1/TRBV3-2|-|TRBJ1-5
TGTGCCAGCAGCCCCTGGGTGGCAGGGGGGAGCAATCAGCCCCAGCATTTT
CASSPWVAGGSNQPQHF
>TRBD2|TRBV7-2|-|TRBJ2-5
TGTGCCAGCAAATACCGGTCCTCGGGGGGGGAGACCCAGTACTTC
CASKYRSSGGETQYF
>-|TRBV9|-|TRBJ1-1
TGTGCCAGCAGCGTAGCCCAGCAGGTCACTGAAGCTTTCTTT
CASSVAQQVTEAFF
>-|TRBV2|-|TRBJ2-3
TGTGCCAGCAGCCAAAGCACAGATACGCAGTATTTT
CASSQSTDTQYF
>-|TRBV6-5|-|TRBJ1-1
TGTGCCAGCAGCCATCGGGGGGGGACTGAAGCTTTCTTT
CASSHRGGTEAFF
>-|TRBV19|-|TRBJ1-1
TGTGCCAGTTCGGGAGTTGTTGGGGAAGCTTTCTTT
CASSGVVGEAFF
>-|TRBV19|once|TRBJ1-4
TGTGCCAGTATTAATCAGGGAAATAAAGGGGAAAAACTGTTTTTT
CASINQGNKGEKLFF
>-|TRBV5-4|-|TRBJ1-2
TGTGCCAGCAGCTTGCAGGGGATTTCGGATGGCTACACCTTC
CASSLQGISDGYTF
>TRBD1|TRBV12-5|few|TRBJ1-6
TGTGCTAGTGGTTTGGGGACAGGGTTCAATTCACCCCTCCACTTT
CASGLGTGFNSPLHF
>-|TRBV6-5|-|TRBJ1-3
TGTGCCAGCAGCCCCCGGGGAGCGGGAAACACCATATATTTT
CASSPRGAGNTIYF
>-|TRBV2|-|TRBJ2-1
TGTGCCAGTTTGGACGGGACACTGTCCTACAATGAGCAGTTCTTC
CASLDGTLSYNEQFF
>-|TRBV9|-|TRBJ2-7
TGTGCCAGCAGCGCTAGCCCCCGGTCCGAGCAGTACTTC
CASSASPRSEQYF
>-|TRBV18|-|TRBJ2-7
TGTGCCAGCTCACCACTTACGGGGGGCGGTCAGGAAAACGAGCAGTACTTC
CASSPLTGGGQENEQYF
>-|TRBV30|once|TRBJ1-3
TGTGGACAGACCTCTGGAAACACCATATATTTT
CGQTSGNTIYF
>TRBD2|TRBV5-1|-|TRBJ2-3
TGCGCCAGCAGCGAGGGACTAGATCAGCGCACAGATACGCAGTATTTT
CASSEGLDQRTDTQYF
>TRBD1|TRBV2|few|TRBJ1-1
TGTGCCAGCAGTCCGGACAGGGCGCGGACTGAAGCTTTCTTT
CASSPDRARTEAFF
>TRBD2|TRBV7-9|-|TRBJ2-1
TGTGCCAGCAGCTTAGTTAGCGGGGTTAGGAATGAGCAGTTCTTC
CASSLVSGVRNEQFF
>TRBD1|TRBV28|-|TRBJ2-3
TGTGCCAGCAGTTTATGGGGGACAGGAAGCACAGATACGCAGTATTTT
CASSLWGTGSTDTQYF
>TRBD1|TRBV27|few|TRBJ1-2
TGTGCCAGCCGAGGGGGAGGACAGGGATTAGGCTACACCTTC
CASRGGGQGLGYTF